This T cell receptor beta chain is drawn from a study of T-cell reconstitution after alpha-beta-depleted transplantation in children. Notes on the study in general: Surviving recipient T cells and thymic progenitors produced the high day-60 TCRbeta diversity seen in some patients. Several hundred graft clones that had expanded were reportedly the source of alpha-beta T cells about two months after transplant.

There are 15 residues in the CDR3. V lost 5 bases, J lost 7 bases, and 18 bases lay in between. This clonotype is a singleton in its sample. No antigen is known for it. Unique molecular identifiers tagged the TCRbeta library. TCRdb re-derived calls from the PCR reads in MiXCR, one entry per CDR3 protein. The data show 700,000 or so distinct CDR3 sequences, 10% to 15% seen once. Sequencing was performed on PBMCs, taken before TCRalphabeta/CD19-depleted stem cell transplant. The chain employs TRBV12-3 or TRBV12-4 and TRBJ1-5, with a weak D call TRBD1 (5 bases). The receptor's source is a girl aged 2 to 10 with congenital amegakaryocytic thrombocytopenia, due to receive a stem cell transplant. The DNA of the CDR3 is TGTGCCAGCAGTGCCGACAGCCTGCTCGGACAGCCCCAGCATTTT. It translates to CASSADSLLGQPQHF.